The 19 T cell receptor beta chains in this list originate from one sample, sequenced in a study of PD-L1 blockade in urothelial cancer. Method: immunoSEQ multiplex PCR; TCRdb's copy keeps in-frame clones and lacks some. Of about 100,000 clones listed, around 90% are singletons. Sequencing was performed on PBMCs, taken around atezolizumab (anti-PD-L1) treatment. The receptors originated from a woman of 80 years or more with urothelial cancer.

The V call is TRBV28, the J call TRBJ2-7, with unresolved D. This CDR3 contains 12 residues. Germline-derived CDR1 and CDR2 are MDHEN and SYDVKM. The ends were cut back, 3 bases at V and 3 bases at J, with 6 bases in the middle. CDR3 nucleotide sequence: TGTGCCAGCAGTTTTCCTTACTACGAGCAGTACTTC. Residues: CASSFPYYEQYF.

This chain joins TRBV6-5 and TRBJ1-1, with a possible D match to TRBD1 (5 bases). CDR3 length: 14 residues. The germline gives CDR1 MNHEY, CDR2 SVGAGI. The V gene lost 6 bases and the J gene lost 0 bases, with 11 bases spanning the gap. The CDR3 region is CASRAGSMNTEAFF. CDR3 nucleotides: TGTGCCAGCAGGGCAGGGTCCATGAACACTGAAGCTTTCTTT.

The chain couples TRBV7-9 to TRBJ2-7; TRBD1 is a possible D gene (6 bases). V lost 5 bases and J lost 2, with 16 bases in between. Germline CDR1 and CDR2: SEHNR and FQNEAQ (reference sequence). This CDR3 is built from 15 residues. For the CDR3, the DNA is TGTGCCAGCAGCCCAACCGGGACACCTACCTACGAGCAGTACTTC. This encodes CASSPTGTPTYEQYF.

CDR3 loop: CASSTPPLAGLSSYEQYF. In nucleotides, the CDR3 is TGTGCCAGTAGTACTCCTCCCCTAGCGGGCTTGAGCTCCTACGAGCAGTACTTC. The gene calls are TRBV19 and TRBJ2-7; 8 bases map to TRBD2. The germline CDR1 and CDR2 sequences are LNHDA and SQIVND (reference sequence). There are 18 residues in the CDR3. V was pared by 4 bases and J by 0 bases, with 14 bases of the junction left unmatched.

The rearrangement joins TRBV4-2 to TRBJ2-5; D is undetermined. Germline CDR1 reads LGHNA; CDR2 reads YNFKEQ. Trimming left V 0 bases short and J 7 bases short, with 21 bases between. The CDR3 has 17 residues. CDR3 residues: CASSQEPAARPQWTQYF. CDR3 bases: TGTGCCAGCAGCCAAGAACCTGCGGCGCGGCCCCAGTGGACCCAGTACTTC.

The chain links TRBV5-4 to TRBJ2-7, with a tentative D call TRBD2 (5 bases). The germline V gene encodes CDR1 SGHNT and CDR2 YYREEE (reference sequence). The V end lost 4 bases, the J end lost 1 base, and 12 bases lay between the germline ends. CDR3 size: 14 residues. The CDR3 sequence is CASSRGIPSYEQYF. In DNA, the CDR3 is TGTGCCAGCAGCCGAGGGATCCCTTCCTACGAGCAGTACTTC.

This sequence joins TRBV30 and TRBJ2-3, with TRBD1 identical over 9 bases. Germline V gives CDR1 GTSNPN, CDR2 SVGIG (reference sequence). CDR3 size: 12 residues. CDR3 DNA: TGTGCTCAGGACAGGGGAGGAGATACGCAGTATTTT. Residues: CAQDRGGDTQYF.

This chain connects TRBV7-3 to TRBJ2-5; 11 bases line up with TRBD2. V lost 2 bases, J lost 5 bases, and 4 bases stayed unmatched. The germline CDR1 and CDR2 sequences are SGHTA and FQGTGA. The CDR3 covers 15 residues. CDR3 DNA: TGTGCCAGCAGCTTACGACTAGCGGGGTTGGAGACCCAGTACTTC. It codes for CASSLRLAGLETQYF.

The chain uses TRBV6-5 and TRBJ2-1, with TRBD2 identical over 11 bases. The CDR3 consists of 15 residues. J gave up 10 bases and V 6 bases, and 11 bases lay outside the gene matches. Per germline, CDR1 MNHEY and CDR2 SVGAGI. The chain's CDR3 is CASSLLLAGGQEQFF. CDR3 coding DNA: TGTGCCAGCAGCCTTCTGTTAGCGGGAGGGCAAGAGCAGTTCTTC.

The chain is built from TRBV5-5 and TRBJ1-1; D may be TRBD1 (5 bases). The CDR3 has 13 residues. V was pared by 5 bases and J by 11 bases, with 19 bases between. Germline V gives CDR1 SGHKS, CDR2 YYEKEE (reference sequence). In DNA, the CDR3 is TGTGCCAGCAGGCGGGTCGCGGGACTCTGGGCTTTCTTT. Its translation: CASRRVAGLWAFF.

The chain couples TRBV19 to TRBJ1-5, with 8 bases fitting TRBD1. From germline, CDR1 is LNHDA and CDR2 SQIVND (reference sequence). With 6 bases clipped from V and 1 base from J, the junction kept 5 bases outside the gene matches. The CDR3 has 15 residues. CDR3 residues: CASRQGGGSNQPQHF. The CDR3 DNA reads TGTGCCAGTAGACAGGGGGGAGGGAGCAATCAGCCCCAGCATTTT. The variable domain in full, with the rest retrieved from reference TRBV19 and TRBJ1-5, is DGGITQSPKYLFRKEGQNVTLSCEQNLNHDAMYWYRQDPGQGLRLIYYSQIVNDFQKGDIAEGYSVSREKKESFPLTVTSAQKNPTAFYLCASRQGGGSNQPQHFGDGTRLSIL.

This sequence joins TRBV30 and TRBJ2-2, with 8 nucleotides matching TRBD1. Looked up from germline, CDR1 is GTSNPN and CDR2 is SVGIG (reference sequence). J gave up 7 bases and V 1 base, and 5 bases lay outside the gene matches. The CDR3 loop spans 14 amino acids. CDR3 nucleotides: TGTGCCTGGAGTGGACAGGGGTCGGTCGGGGAGCTGTTTTTT. Residues: CAWSGQGSVGELFF.

CDR3 amino acids: CASRPVGQADQPQHF. The CDR3 DNA reads as TGTGCCAGCAGACCCGTTGGACAGGCCGATCAGCCCCAGCATTTT. V is TRBV2 and J is TRBJ1-5; 7 bases align to TRBD1. The germline V gene has CDR1 SNHLY and CDR2 FYNNEI. This CDR3 has 15 residues. With 6 bases clipped from V and 5 bases from J, the junction kept 10 bases outside the gene matches.

J is TRBJ1-2 and V is TRBV6-4, with 10 bases identical to TRBD1. CDR3 length: 13 amino acids. Trimming at V came to 5 bases and at J to 11 bases, leaving 8 bases not matched to a gene. Germline V gene data show CDR1 as MRHNA and CDR2 as SNTAGT. The CDR3 here is CASSSSRQGAYTF. The CDR3 DNA follows: TGTGCCAGCAGTTCAAGCCGACAGGGGGCGTACACCTTC.

The gene calls are TRBV28 and TRBJ1-1; D gene ambiguous. CDR1 MDHEN and CDR2 SYDVKM come from the germline V gene. The CDR3 is 13 amino acids. Trimming stripped 5 bases from V and 6 bases from J, with 13 bases between. CDR3 residues: CASSPHMISEAFF. CDR3 nucleotides: TGTGCCAGCAGTCCACACATGATCTCTGAAGCTTTCTTT.

V usage is TRBV6-4 and J usage is TRBJ2-1; D ambiguous. Germline CDR1 reads MRHNA; CDR2 reads SNTAGT. The CDR3 is made up of 16 amino acids. The V end was cut by 4 bases, the J end by 0 bases, with 13 bases between. The CDR3 spells CASSVFSQISYNEQFF. CDR3 coding DNA: TGTGCCAGCAGTGTTTTCTCACAGATCTCCTACAATGAGCAGTTCTTC.

In this sample, this clone turned up once. The genes are TRBV4-2 and TRBJ2-1, with D possibly matching TRBD2 (5 bases). The CDR3 loop spans 16 amino acids. Germline CDR1 and CDR2: LGHNA and YNFKEQ. Trimming removed 3 bases from V and 6 bases from J, with 18 bases in between. This CDR3 reads CASSHMDSQPGNEQFF. The CDR3 DNA follows: TGTGCCAGCAGCCATATGGACTCCCAACCGGGCAATGAGCAGTTCTTC.

The rearrangement links TRBV28 to TRBJ1-5; 7 positions match TRBD1. J was trimmed by 2 bases and V by 8 bases; bases with no gene match: 12. CDR3 length equals 16 residues. Germline values: CDR1 MDHEN, CDR2 SYDVKM. For the CDR3, the DNA is TGTGCCAGCGGGGGACAGAGAAACGGGGGCAATCAGCCCCAGCATTTT. Translating it yields CASGGQRNGGNQPQHF.

Comment on this clone: The same CDR3 also results from other DNA sequences found in this sample. The rearrangement joins TRBV7-9 to TRBJ1-5; 8 bases are shared with TRBD1. Trimming cost V 5 bases and J 2 bases; bases outside gene matches: 2. Germline-derived CDR1 and CDR2 are SEHNR and FQNEAQ (reference sequence). The length of the CDR3 is 14 residues. The CDR3 sequence is CASSRGQGNQPQHF. The CDR3 DNA reads TGTGCCAGCAGCCGGGGACAGGGCAATCAGCCCCAGCATTTT.